The 6 T cell receptor beta chains given below trace back to one sample, sequenced in a study of cytomegalovirus exposure and HLA in healthy donors. The primer mix had 60 Vbeta and 13 Jbeta primers. The method was immunoSEQ multiplex PCR; TCRdb's version includes in-frame clones alone and lacks a portion of them. The sample lists 110,000 or so clones, about 80% seen once, with 10% to 15% in the top ten. The material sequenced was PBMCs. The receptors originated from a woman aged 40 to 55 in good health and CMV-seropositive.

This chain connects TRBV5-8 to TRBJ1-2, with TRBD1 matching over 7 bases. The CDR3 runs to 15 residues. Per the germline V gene, CDR1 is SGHTS and CDR2 is YDEGEE. V gave up 2 bases and J gave up 2 bases; unmatched junction bases: 6. Here the CDR3 reads CASSFLRTGNYGYTF. CDR3 bases: TGTGCCAGCAGCTTTCTCCGGACAGGAAACTATGGCTACACCTTC. The whole variable domain, remainder taken from reference TRBV5-8 and TRBJ1-2, is EAGVTQSPTHLIKTRGQQATLRCSPISGHTSVYWYQQALGLGLQFLLWYDEGEERNRGNFPPRFSGRQFPNYSSELNVNALELEDSALYLCASSFLRTGNYGYTFGSGTRLTVV.

The chain combines TRBV5-1 with TRBJ1-3; D gene unclear. Germline CDR1 SGHRS, CDR2 YFSETQ. V lost 0 bases to trimming and J lost 0 bases, with 13 bases between them. The CDR3 has 17 amino acids. CDR3 in amino acids: CASSLGPPGSSGNTIYF. Written as DNA, the CDR3 is TGCGCCAGCAGCTTGGGGCCGCCGGGAAGCTCTGGAAACACCATATATTTT.

With regard to this clone: Other DNA sequences from this sample encode an identical CDR3 as well. This chain connects TRBV5-1 to TRBJ2-2; D is possibly TRBD1 (6 bases). Germline V gene data show CDR1 as SGHRS and CDR2 as YFSETQ. The CDR3 loop spans 15 amino acids. V lost 0 bases to trimming and J lost 1 base, with 7 bases between them. This CDR3 reads CASSLEQGNTGELFF. As DNA, the CDR3 is TGCGCCAGCAGCTTGGAACAGGGGAACACCGGGGAGCTGTTTTTT.

The V gene is TRBV5-1, the J gene TRBJ1-3; the D gene is possibly TRBD1 (5 bases). From germline, CDR1 is SGHRS and CDR2 YFSETQ. V lost 0 bases and J lost 0, with 7 bases in between. This CDR3 contains 15 residues. The CDR3 protein is CASSLGGSSGNTIYF. The CDR3 region has the DNA TGCGCCAGCAGCTTGGGGGGCAGCTCTGGAAACACCATATATTTT. The full variable domain, with the rest looked up from reference TRBV5-1 and TRBJ1-3, is KAGVTQTPRYLIKTRGQQVTLSCSPISGHRSVSWYQQTPGQGLQFLFEYFSETQRNKGNFPGRFSGRQFSNSRSEMNVSTLELGDSALYLCASSLGGSSGNTIYFGEGSWLTVV.

The V and J genes are TRBV10-3 and TRBJ1-2; 7 bases are shared with TRBD1. This CDR3 comprises 14 residues. Germline V lookup: CDR1 ENHRY, CDR2 SYGVKD. Trimming took 9 bases from V and 4 from J; bases not matched to a gene: 11. CDR3 in DNA: TGTGCCATTAGGGACAGACTCGTCGGCTATGGCTACACCTTC. Protein sequence: CAIRDRLVGYGYTF.

This clone has a single count. V usage is TRBV6-1 and J usage is TRBJ1-2; D gene unclear. Germline V gives CDR1 MNHNS, CDR2 SASEGT. V lost 9 bases to trimming and J lost 9 bases, with 23 bases between them. The length of the CDR3 is 14 residues. The CDR3 protein is CASHVVGVWGSYTF. The CDR3, as DNA: TGTGCCAGTCACGTTGTCGGGGTTTGGGGAAGCTACACCTTC.